Listed below are T cell receptor beta chains from one sample, sequenced in a study of blood T cell repertoires in COVID-19. TCRdb's copy holds only in-frame clones and misses some; the assay was immunoSEQ multiplex PCR. Found here are approximately 110,000 clones, 65% to 90% of them singletons; the top ten hold 30% to 45%. Material for sequencing was peripheral blood. The receptors come from an elderly man with acute or convalescent COVID-19. Each CDR3 is given without its conserved first and last residue. The order of the fields is CDR3 length, J gene, V gene, CDR3 protein.

cdr3_length: 10; j_call: TRBJ2-7; v_call: TRBV2; cdr3_aa: ASRSDREELY
cdr3_length: 12; j_call: TRBJ1-4; v_call: TRBV6-1; cdr3_aa: ASSDPLPNEKLF
cdr3_length: 15; j_call: TRBJ2-1; v_call: TRBV7-9; cdr3_aa: ASSTTAGLAGINEQF
cdr3_length: 15; j_call: TRBJ1-1; v_call: TRBV18; cdr3_aa: ASSPLGAQGVNTEAF
cdr3_length: 15; j_call: TRBJ2-6; v_call: TRBV5-5; cdr3_aa: ASSKGLFPSGANVLT
cdr3_length: 11; j_call: TRBJ1-2; v_call: TRBV6-6; cdr3_aa: ASSDGQGEGYT
cdr3_length: 12; j_call: TRBJ1-6; v_call: TRBV5-1; cdr3_aa: ASSFSGGDSPLH
cdr3_length: 12; j_call: TRBJ1-2; v_call: TRBV5-4; cdr3_aa: ASSSGQEIYGYT
cdr3_length: 14; j_call: TRBJ2-3; v_call: TRBV4-1; cdr3_aa: ASSQVRQAGTDTQY
cdr3_length: 10; j_call: TRBJ2-1; v_call: TRBV24-1; cdr3_aa: ATSDYNNEQF
cdr3_length: 13; j_call: TRBJ2-1; v_call: TRBV5-4; cdr3_aa: ASGLTGHSYNEQF
cdr3_length: 15; j_call: TRBJ1-3; v_call: TRBV4-2; cdr3_aa: ASSQEPDTFSGNTIY
cdr3_length: 12; j_call: TRBJ1-5; v_call: TRBV19; cdr3_aa: ASNPSKRGQPQH
cdr3_length: 12; j_call: TRBJ2-7; v_call: TRBV27; cdr3_aa: ASSLAVSSYEQY
cdr3_length: 12; j_call: TRBJ1-4; v_call: TRBV28; cdr3_aa: ASSLSGQGRKLF
cdr3_length: 12; j_call: TRBJ2-6; v_call: TRBV5-1; cdr3_aa: ASSLGTGANVLT